This entry concerns a single TCR beta chain. The germline V gene has CDR1 SGDLS and CDR2 YYNGEE. V lost 0 bases and J 6 bases, leaving 12 bases between the germline ends. The CDR3 loop spans 15 amino acids. This entry comes from a study of blood T cell repertoires in COVID-19. For the study at large: Samples representing acute and convalescent COVID-19 were sourced from the United States, Italy and Spain. PBMCs, B-cell-depleted T cells, or T cells were the source of the cDNA or gDNA that made up the material.

In the original processing: Using reference gene primer amplification, nucleated cell counts were estimated. Clones were read by immunoSEQ multiplex PCR, and TCRdb kept only the in-frame ones, dropping some. V and J calls and clone size follow that table, whereas D and trimming were derived from the DNA. The sample records 61,000 or so clones, about 86% being singletons. The rearrangement uses TRBV9 and TRBJ2-2, with TRBD2 as a possible D gene (7 bases). The sequence derives from an elderly woman with active COVID-19. Material: peripheral blood. The CDR3 region is CASSVVGGPPGELFF. The CDR3 coding sequence is TGTGCCAGCAGCGTAGTCGGGGGGCCCCCCGGGGAGCTGTTTTTT.